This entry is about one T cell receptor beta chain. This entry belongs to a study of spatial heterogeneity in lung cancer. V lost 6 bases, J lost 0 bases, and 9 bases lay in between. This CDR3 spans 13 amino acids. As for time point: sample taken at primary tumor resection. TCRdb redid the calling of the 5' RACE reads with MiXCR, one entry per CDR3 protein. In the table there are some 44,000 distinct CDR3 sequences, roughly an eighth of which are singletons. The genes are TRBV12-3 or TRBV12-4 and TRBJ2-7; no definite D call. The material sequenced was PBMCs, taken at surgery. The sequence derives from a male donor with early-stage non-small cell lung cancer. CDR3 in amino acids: CASSSSSSYEQYF. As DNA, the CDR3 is TGTGCCAGCAGCAGTTCAAGCTCCTACGAGCAGTACTTC.